Listed here are 24 T cell receptor beta chains from one sample, sequenced in a study of molecular identifiers for immune sequencing clone quantification. TCRdb independently ran MiXCR on the PCR reads; one entry per CDR3 protein. The table lists 97,000 or so distinct CDR3 sequences, more than 20% of them singletons. The sample taken for sequencing was naive CD8+ T cells from blood, with Jurkat cell RNA spiked in. Subset indicated: FACS-sorted CD8+CD4-CCR7+CD45RA+ naive T cells. Receptors were obtained from a human donor in good health. Some libraries in this study had Jurkat cell RNA spiked in.

This clonotype was detected a few times. The chain combines TRBV19 with TRBJ2-1; tentatively, D is TRBD2 (5 bases). V lost 1 base and J 0 bases, leaving 7 bases between the germline ends. Germline CDR1 and CDR2: LNHDA and SQIVND (reference sequence). This CDR3 is built from 15 residues. CDR3 bases: TGTGCCAGTAGTATAGGTGACTACTCCTACAATGAGCAGTTCTTC. Amino acid sequence: CASSIGDYSYNEQFF. The variable domain in full, completed from reference TRBV19 and TRBJ2-1, reads DGGITQSPKYLFRKEGQNVTLSCEQNLNHDAMYWYRQDPGQGLRLIYYSQIVNDFQKGDIAEGYSVSREKKESFPLTVTSAQKNPTAFYLCASSIGDYSYNEQFFGPGTRLTVL.

As to this clonotype: This may be a read error, as it is one base from a much larger clone. This rearrangement joins TRBV20-1 to TRBJ1-1, with D unresolved. The CDR3 consists of 12 residues. Germline V CDR1 and CDR2: DFQATT, SNEGSKA (reference sequence). The CDR3 sequence is CSAGDRAAEAFF. The DNA of the CDR3 is TGCAGTGCTGGAGATCGGGCAGCTGAAGCTTTCTTT.

In regard to this clonotype: It may be a read error: a sequence one base away is much more abundant. This chain connects TRBV19 to TRBJ1-5; D call uncertain. The V end was cut by 3 bases, the J end by 3 bases, with 9 bases between. From germline, CDR1 is LNHDA and CDR2 SQIVND (reference sequence). CDR3 length equals 14 residues. The CDR3 nucleotides are TGTGCCAGTAGTATTGCGGTAGTCAATCAGCCCCAGCATTTT. It codes for CASSIAVVNQPQHF.

In this sample, this clonotype turned up many times. The chain links TRBV7-9 to TRBJ2-3, with TRBD2 matching over 10 bases. Trimming took 5 bases from V and 1 from J; bases not matched to a gene: 3. Germline lookup yields CDR1 SEHNR and CDR2 FQNEAQ (reference sequence). The CDR3 runs 15 residues. CDR3 protein: CASSALAGGTDTQYF. The CDR3 nucleotides read TGTGCCAGCAGCGCGCTAGCGGGAGGCACAGATACGCAGTATTTT.

This clonotype was recorded many times. The chain employs TRBV6-5 and TRBJ2-3; 7 positions agree with TRBD2. V dropped 5 bases and J dropped 0; count of bases not matched to a gene: 14. The CDR3 spans 18 residues. CDR1 and CDR2 (germline): MNHEY, SVGAGI. CDR3 region: CASSPNSGLISSTDTQYF. CDR3 DNA: TGTGCCAGCAGTCCCAACTCGGGACTAATATCTAGCACAGATACGCAGTATTTT.

Details on this clonotype: A single base separates this from a much larger clone, so it may be a read error. The chain links TRBV2 to TRBJ1-1; D unresolved. Per the germline V gene, CDR1 is SNHLY and CDR2 is FYNNEI. This CDR3 is 14 amino acids long. Trimming pared 2 bases from V and 4 bases from J, leaving 11 bases between. CDR3 DNA: TGTGCCAGCAGTGAATCCGACAAAATCACTGAAGCTTTCTTT. As protein: CASSESDKITEAFF.

This clonotype was observed a few times. The genes are TRBV7-9 and TRBJ2-7; tentative D call: TRBD1 (8 bases). The CDR3 is made up of 15 amino acids. Trimming left V 5 bases short and J 2 bases short, with 16 bases between. Germline loops: CDR1 SEHNR, CDR2 FQNEAQ (reference sequence). CDR3 amino acids: CASSDTGGEAYEQYF. The CDR3 DNA reads TGTGCCAGCAGCGATACAGGGGGGGAGGCCTACGAGCAGTACTTC.

This clonotype was recorded a few times. V usage is TRBV4-1 and J usage is TRBJ2-1; the D call may be TRBD1 or TRBD2 (6 bases each). V lost 0 bases, J lost 2 bases, and 11 bases lay in between. This CDR3 is built from 16 residues. Germline V gene sequence: CDR1 MGHRA, CDR2 YSYEKL. DNA of the CDR3: TGCGCCAGCAGCCAAGATACGAGGGGGGCCTACAATGAGCAGTTCTTC. This encodes CASSQDTRGAYNEQFF.

With respect to this clonotype: Being one base from a much bigger clone, this may be a read error. This chain connects TRBV3-1 to TRBJ2-7; D is perhaps TRBD2 (6 bases). Germline CDR1 and CDR2: LGHDT and YNNKEL (reference sequence). The CDR3 runs to 14 residues. The CDR3 sequence: CAGSRVAATYEQYF. The CDR3 nucleotides read TGTGCCGGCAGCCGGGTAGCGGCAACCTACGAGCAGTACTTC.

This clonotype was seen repeatedly, ten times or more. This rearrangement joins TRBV20-1 to TRBJ2-2; D might be TRBD2 (6 bases). Germline CDR1 DFQATT, CDR2 SNEGSKA (reference sequence). The CDR3 length is 17 residues. Trimming took off 3 bases at V and 0 bases at J, with 17 bases between the two ends. In DNA form, the CDR3 reads TGCAGTGCTAGGGACGTGGGGGGAACTGCGAACACCGGGGAGCTGTTTTTT. It encodes CSARDVGGTANTGELFF.

This clonotype appeared once. This may come from a read error, since a much larger clone is one base off. The rearrangement joins TRBV9 to TRBJ2-3, with TRBD2 as a possible D gene (5 bases). Trimming left V 0 bases short and J 4 bases short, with 18 bases between. This CDR3 contains 17 residues. Germline values: CDR1 SGDLS, CDR2 YYNGEE. The CDR3 sequence: CASSVGQAGGYSDTQYF. Here the CDR3 DNA reads TGTGCCAGCAGCGTAGGGCAGGCTGGCGGGTACTCAGATACGCAGTATTTT.

A remark on this clonotype: A much more abundant neighbour one base away suggests this may be a read error. V usage is TRBV12-3 or TRBV12-4 and J usage is TRBJ2-3; 12 nucleotides line up with TRBD1. This CDR3 contains 20 residues. J was trimmed by 0 bases and V by 5 bases; bases with no gene match: 15. This chain's CDR3 is CASSNQPGTGGGGSTDTQYF. CDR3 sequence (DNA): TGTGCCAGCAGTAACCAACCCGGGACAGGGGGCGGGGGTAGCACAGATACGCAGTATTTT.

In this sample, this clonotype turned up many times. This chain links TRBV5-6 with TRBJ2-6, with D unresolved. The CDR3 consists of 14 residues. Germline assignment: CDR1 SGHDT and CDR2 YYEEEE. V shed 5 bases and J shed 0 bases, with 6 bases lying between them. The CDR3 bases are TGTGCCAGCAGTGAGAACTCTGGGGCCAACGTCCTGACTTTC. Amino acids: CASSENSGANVLTF.

Points on this clonotype: Because the CDR3 is missing its conserved closing phenylalanine or tryptophan, this is likely a read error. The DNA is left out, because the CDR3 cannot be placed on it with certainty; the CDR3 is given as TCRdb lists it. The J gene is TRBJ2-5, the V gene TRBV4-3; the table's TRBD1 call for D was not verified on the DNA. Germline V lookup: CDR1 LGHNA, CDR2 YSLEER. Termini included, the CDR3 measures 14 amino acids. The CDR3 reads CASSRKTGPAPPSL.

This clonotype was picked up many times. The chain recombines TRBV29-1 with TRBJ1-1; D might be TRBD1 (6 bases). Germline V gene sequence: CDR1 SQVTM, CDR2 ANQGSEA. The CDR3 extends over 14 amino acids. V lost 7 bases and J lost 0, with 15 bases in between. The CDR3 nucleotides are TGCAGCGCCTACCCGGGACAAGTGAACACTGAAGCTTTCTTT. Translating it yields CSAYPGQVNTEAFF. The full variable domain, with the rest looked up from reference TRBV29-1 and TRBJ1-1, is SAVISQKPSRDICQRGTSLTIQCQVDSQVTMMFWYRQQPGQSLTLIATANQGSEATYESGFVIDKFPISRPNLTFSTLTVSNMSPEDSSIYLCSAYPGQVNTEAFFGQGTRLTVV.

This clonotype was observed a handful of times. The CDR3 region has the DNA TGTGCCAGCGGGACCGCCCCGGGGGCACACTACGAGCAGTACTTC. Its translation is CASGTAPGAHYEQYF. The V call is TRBV2, the J call TRBJ2-7, with D tentatively TRBD1 or TRBD2 (6 bases each). The CDR3 has 15 residues. Trimming cost V 8 bases and J 3 bases, with 20 bases left between them. Germline lookup yields CDR1 SNHLY and CDR2 FYNNEI.

A note on this clonotype: At one end, the junction sequence differs from germline, possibly due to a read error. This sequence joins TRBV29-1 and TRBJ2-2; 12 bases fit TRBD2. The CDR3 covers 17 residues. The germline CDR1 and CDR2 sequences are SQVTM and ANQGSEA. CDR3 loop: CSALTPSSGGAAGELSF. In DNA, the CDR3 is TGCAGCGCCTTGACACCGTCTAGCGGGGGGGCGGCCGGGGAGCTGTCCTTT.

This clonotype was seen a handful of times. The rearrangement links TRBV19 to TRBJ1-1; D gene ambiguous. Germline V gives CDR1 LNHDA, CDR2 SQIVND (reference sequence). This CDR3 contains 12 residues. Trimming removed 7 bases from V and 1 base from J, with 7 bases in between. CDR3 protein: CASNDGNTEAFF. CDR3 DNA sequence: TGTGCCAGTAATGACGGGAACACTGAAGCTTTCTTT.

This clonotype occurred a few times. A much larger clone sits a single nucleotide away, making a read error possible. This chain joins TRBV24-1 and TRBJ1-1; the D gene is possibly TRBD1 (5 bases). The V gene's germline CDR1 is KGHDR and CDR2 SFDVKD. The length of the CDR3 is 12 residues. CDR3 residues: CATSDGGAETFF. The CDR3 coding sequence is TGTGCCACCAGTGATGGTGGGGCTGAAACTTTCTTT.

On this clonotype: A single base separates this from a much larger clone, so it may be a read error. This chain connects TRBV10-2 to TRBJ2-3, with D hard to call. This CDR3 region has 14 residues. The V gene lost 0 bases and the J gene lost 5 bases, with 9 bases spanning the gap. Germline V gene lookup returns CDR1 WSHSY and CDR2 SAAADI. CDR3: CASSESTLIDTQYF. As DNA, the CDR3 is TGCGCCAGCAGTGAGTCGACCCTCATAGATACGCAGTATTTT.

The rearrangement joins TRBV5-8 to TRBJ2-5; 13 bases map to TRBD2. Germline V gene lookup returns CDR1 SGHTS and CDR2 YDEGEE. CDR3 length equals 18 residues. The V segment lost 1 base and the J segment 2 bases; nucleotides outside the gene matches: 8. The CDR3 DNA sequence: TGTGCCAGCAGCTTGTTGACTAGCGGGGGGCCCCTACAAGAGACCCAGTACTTC. Translating gives CASSLLTSGGPLQETQYF.

In this sample, this clonotype turned up a few times. A much larger clone differs from this one at a single base, so this may be a read error. The V and J genes are TRBV19 and TRBJ2-7; D perhaps matches TRBD1 (5 bases). This CDR3 contains 13 residues. Trimming removed 5 bases from V and 0 bases from J, with 8 bases in between. Germline values: CDR1 LNHDA, CDR2 SQIVND (reference sequence). For the CDR3, the DNA is TGTGCCAGTAGTGGGGCAGACTCCTACGAGCAGTACTTC. Its protein is CASSGADSYEQYF.

V usage is TRBV20-1 and J usage is TRBJ2-1; D remains unclear. Per germline, CDR1 DFQATT and CDR2 SNEGSKA (reference sequence). With 6 bases removed from V and 6 bases from J, the gap between germline ends came to 21 bases. This CDR3 is built from 15 residues. This chain's CDR3 is CSAEKLDHSGNEQFF. CDR3 bases: TGCAGTGCAGAGAAATTGGATCACTCGGGCAATGAGCAGTTCTTC.

This clonotype appeared once. It may be a read error: a sequence one base away is much more abundant. CDR3 coding DNA: TGTGCCAACAGCCAGGACCCCTACGAGCAGTACTTC. Its translation is CANSQDPYEQYF. This chain uses TRBV11-2 with TRBJ2-7; no firm D call. Germline-derived CDR1 and CDR2 are SGHAT and FQNNGV. The CDR3 extends over 12 amino acids.